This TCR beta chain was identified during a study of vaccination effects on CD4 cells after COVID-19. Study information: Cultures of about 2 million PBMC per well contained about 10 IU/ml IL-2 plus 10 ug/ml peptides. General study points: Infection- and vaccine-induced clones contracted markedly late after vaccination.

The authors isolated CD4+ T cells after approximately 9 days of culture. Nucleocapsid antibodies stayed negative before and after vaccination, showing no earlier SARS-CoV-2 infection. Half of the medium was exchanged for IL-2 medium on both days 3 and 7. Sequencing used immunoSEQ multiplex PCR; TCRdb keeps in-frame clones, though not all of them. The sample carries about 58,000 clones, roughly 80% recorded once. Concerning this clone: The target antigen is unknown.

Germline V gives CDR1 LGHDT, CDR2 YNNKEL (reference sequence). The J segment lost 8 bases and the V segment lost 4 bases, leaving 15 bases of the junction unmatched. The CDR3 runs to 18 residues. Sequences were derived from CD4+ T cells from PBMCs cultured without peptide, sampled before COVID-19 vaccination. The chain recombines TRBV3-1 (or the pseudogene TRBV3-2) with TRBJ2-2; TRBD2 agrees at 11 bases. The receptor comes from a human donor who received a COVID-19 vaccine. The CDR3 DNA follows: TGTGCCAGCAGCCCTCTTTCGGGTAGCGGGGGGGCCGGAGGGGAGCTGTTTTTT. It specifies CASSPLSGSGGAGGELFF.